This T cell receptor beta chain was recorded in a study of cytomegalovirus exposure and HLA in healthy donors. From germline, CDR1 is MNHEY and CDR2 SMNVEV (reference sequence). CDR3 size: 15 residues. With 5 bases removed from V and 4 bases from J, the gap between germline ends came to 16 bases. The study ran its PCR with 60 Vbeta and 13 Jbeta primers. Clones were read by immunoSEQ multiplex PCR, and TCRdb kept only the in-frame ones, dropping some. Of roughly 150,000 clones in the sample, around 80% were seen once. This TCR derives from a man aged 30 to 45 in good health. Sequenced sample: PBMCs. The chain couples TRBV27 to TRBJ2-3, with D possibly matching TRBD2 (6 bases). CDR3 residues: CASSDSGKLADTQYF. Here the CDR3 DNA reads TGTGCCAGCAGTGATAGCGGAAAGCTGGCAGATACGCAGTATTTT.